Listed below are T cell receptor beta chains from one sample, sequenced in a study of blood T cell repertoires in COVID-19. Measured with immunoSEQ multiplex PCR; TCRdb has only the in-frame clones, and not every one. The sample carries some 290,000 clones, roughly nine tenths recorded once. The material sequenced was peripheral blood. Receptor source: a woman younger than 45 with COVID-19, enrolled during active disease. Both conserved end residues are part of each CDR3. D genes are given only for firm matches. A clone size is listed for some rows: how often the clone was seen (once, few, many), or a class if it is expanded.

J,V,size,D,DNA,CDR3
TRBJ2-7,TRBV5-4,-,-,TGTGCCAGCCGCCCTTGGGGAGGAAGGGCTGTCGAGCAGTACTTC,CASRPWGGRAVEQYF
TRBJ2-1,TRBV6-6,-,-,TGTGCCAGCAGCCACGGAGGGGGGGCAATCAATGAGCAGTTCTTC,CASSHGGGAINEQFF
TRBJ2-7,TRBV3-1/TRBV3-2,-,-,TGTGCCAGCAGCCAAGAGGCTCCACCTTTCTCCTACGAGCAGTACTTC,CASSQEAPPFSYEQYF
TRBJ2-1,TRBV5-1,once,TRBD2,TGCGCCAGCAGCTTGGGACTAGCCGTTTATGAGCAGTTCTTC,CASSLGLAVYEQFF
TRBJ2-7,TRBV2,-,TRBD1,TGTGCCAGCAAAAGACAGGGGGACTCCTACGAGCAGTACTTC,CASKRQGDSYEQYF
TRBJ1-2,TRBV3-1/TRBV3-2,-,TRBD1,TGTGCCAGCGGCCATCCCGGGACAGACAACTATGGCTACACCTTC,CASGHPGTDNYGYTF
TRBJ2-3,TRBV7-9,-,TRBD2,TGTGCCAGCATCGGGACTAGCAGAGATACGCAGTATTTT,CASIGTSRDTQYF
TRBJ2-2,TRBV5-1,-,-,TGCGCCAGCAGCTTGGTATCGGGGGCGAACACCGGGGAGCTGTTTTTT,CASSLVSGANTGELFF
TRBJ2-1,TRBV2,-,TRBD2,TGTGCCAGCAGTACCATTCTAGCGGGGGAAAGCGATGAGCAGTTCTTC,CASSTILAGESDEQFF
TRBJ1-2,TRBV18,-,TRBD1,TGTGCCAGCTCACCTCTCGATCGGACAGGGATTAACTATGGCTACACCTTC,CASSPLDRTGINYGYTF
TRBJ2-5,TRBV4-1,-,TRBD2,TGCGCCAGCAGCCAGACTAGCTGGGAGACCCAGTACTTC,CASSQTSWETQYF
TRBJ2-5,TRBV5-4,-,-,TGTGCCAGCAGCCAAGGGGGGGGCGGGGAGACCCAGTACTTC,CASSQGGGGETQYF
TRBJ2-3,TRBV29-1,-,-,TGCAGCGTTGAAGAATATCCCCAGGGGCCAGATACGCAGTATTTT,CSVEEYPQGPDTQYF
TRBJ2-3,TRBV5-1,-,TRBD1,TGCGCCAGCAGCTTGGGGGGACAGGGGCAGTATTTT,CASSLGGQGQYF
TRBJ2-6,TRBV11-2,-,-,TGTGCCAGCAGCTGGCCCGACTCTGGGGCCAACGTCCTGACTTTC,CASSWPDSGANVLTF
TRBJ2-2,TRBV6-4,-,TRBD2,TGTGCCAGCAGAGGTGGGGTAGCGGGGAACACCGGGGAGCTGTTTTTT,CASRGGVAGNTGELFF
TRBJ2-1,TRBV9,-,-,TGTGCCAGCAGCGTCGGGACTTCAGGCTCCGGTGAGCAGTTCTTC,CASSVGTSGSGEQFF
TRBJ1-2,TRBV5-6,-,-,TGTGCCAGCAGCTTGGGAGGGATTGACTATGGCTACACCTTC,CASSLGGIDYGYTF
TRBJ2-2,TRBV14,-,-,TGTGCCAGCAGCCTATTATCACCGGGACTTACCACCGGGGAGCTGTTTTTT,CASSLLSPGLTTGELFF
TRBJ2-7,TRBV4-1,-,TRBD2,TGCGCCAGCAGCCAAGTAGCGGGGGCCTACGAGCAGTACTTC,CASSQVAGAYEQYF
TRBJ2-3,TRBV28,-,-,TGTGCCAGCAGCAGGGGAGATACGCAGTATTTT,CASSRGDTQYF
TRBJ2-4,TRBV25-1,-,-,TGTGCCAGCAGCGAGGCCGCGGGAAACATTCAGTACTTC,CASSEAAGNIQYF
TRBJ2-3,TRBV6-5,-,-,TGTGCCAGCAGTTATCTTCATACGCAGTATTTT,CASSYLHTQYF
TRBJ1-1,TRBV6-1,-,-,TGTGCCAGCAGTGAAGCGGAGTTCATAATGAACACTGAAGCTTTCTTT,CASSEAEFIMNTEAFF
TRBJ2-1,TRBV28,-,-,TGTGCCAGCAGTGCCCCTTTATTTGGGGCCAGCAATGAGCAGTTCTTC,CASSAPLFGASNEQFF
TRBJ2-7,TRBV27,-,TRBD1,TGTGCCAGACGCCGGGACAGGGTCAGGTACGAGCAGTACTTC,CARRRDRVRYEQYF
TRBJ2-7,TRBV19,-,-,TGTGCCAGTAGTATAACTGTCGGTCCGTCCTACGAGCAGTACTTC,CASSITVGPSYEQYF
TRBJ1-2,TRBV2,few,-,TGTGCCAGCAGTGGGGGCAGAGACTATGGCTACACCTTC,CASSGGRDYGYTF
TRBJ1-4,TRBV5-4,once,TRBD1,TGTGCCAGCAGCTCAACCGGGACAGGGAATAGTCAGCATGAAAAACTGTTTTTT,CASSSTGTGNSQHEKLFF
TRBJ1-6,TRBV28,-,-,TGTGCCAGCAGTTCCGACGGGAATTCACCCCTCCACTTT,CASSSDGNSPLHF
TRBJ1-3,TRBV5-4,-,TRBD1,TGTGCCAGCAGCTTGGGGGGACAGGGCTCTGGAAACACCATATATTTT,CASSLGGQGSGNTIYF
TRBJ1-1,TRBV12-3/TRBV12-4,once,-,TGTGCCAGCAGTTCCTGGACAGTGACTGAAGCTTTCTTT,CASSSWTVTEAFF
TRBJ2-5,TRBV2,-,TRBD1,TGTGCCAGCAGTGGGACAGGGCAAGAGACCCAGTACTTC,CASSGTGQETQYF
TRBJ1-2,TRBV19,-,-,TGTGCCAGTAGTGGGGGCAGGGCCTATGGCTACACCTTC,CASSGGRAYGYTF
TRBJ2-1,TRBV6-5,-,-,TGTGCCAGCAGTCGTTACTTGGCAGGCGATGAGCAGTTCTTC,CASSRYLAGDEQFF
TRBJ2-3,TRBV11-3,-,-,TGTGCCAGCAGCTTAGACTCCCAGGTAGATACGCAGTATTTT,CASSLDSQVDTQYF
TRBJ1-2,TRBV6-5,-,-,TGTGCCAGCAGGACAGGTGAAAACTATGGCTACACCTTC,CASRTGENYGYTF
TRBJ2-7,TRBV7-8,few,-,TGTGCCAGCAGCTCAGTCCTATTAGGGGGCGAGCAGTACTTC,CASSSVLLGGEQYF
TRBJ2-7,TRBV21-1,-,-,TGTGCCAGCAGCAAATCAGACAGGGAGAGATCCTACGAGCAGTACTTC,CASSKSDRERSYEQYF
TRBJ1-1,TRBV5-5,-,TRBD1,TGTGCCAGCAGCCAGACAGGGCCCGTACTTGAAGCTTTCTTT,CASSQTGPVLEAFF
TRBJ1-5,TRBV19,once,TRBD1,TGTGCCAGTAGTATCACAGGGGTTGGGAGCAATCAGCCCCAGCATTTT,CASSITGVGSNQPQHF
TRBJ2-4,TRBV7-8,-,TRBD1,TGTGCCAGCAGTAGAGACAGGGGGAACATTCAGTACTTC,CASSRDRGNIQYF
TRBJ2-1,TRBV5-1,-,-,TGCGCCAGCAGCCTGGGTACTAGCATGAATGAGCAGTTCTTC,CASSLGTSMNEQFF
TRBJ2-7,TRBV19,-,-,TGTGCCAGTAGTCCGGGGACCGCGGGGTGGTCCTACGAGCAGTACTTC,CASSPGTAGWSYEQYF
TRBJ2-2,TRBV30,-,TRBD1,TGTGCCTGGAGTACTGCTCTAGGGGGCGACGGGGAGCTGTTTTTT,CAWSTALGGDGELFF
TRBJ2-2,TRBV24-1,once,-,TGTGCCACCAGCTCGACAGCACCCGGGGAGCTGTTTTTT,CATSSTAPGELFF
TRBJ2-2,TRBV15,-,-,TGTGCCACCAGCAGAGTAGGACAGTCCACCGGGGAGCTGTTTTTT,CATSRVGQSTGELFF
TRBJ2-5,TRBV5-4,medium-sized,-,TGTGCCAGCAGCTTGACCTTGGGGGGTAGAGAGACCCAGTACTTC,CASSLTLGGRETQYF
TRBJ1-5,TRBV12-3/TRBV12-4,once,-,TGTGCCAGCAGCCTCGGGGGGGCCCAGCATTTT,CASSLGGAQHF
TRBJ1-1,TRBV7-4,-,-,TGTGCCAGCAGCTTAGTACCCCCCGCAGACAAGAACACTGAAGCTTTCTTT,CASSLVPPADKNTEAFF
TRBJ2-2,TRBV29-1,-,TRBD2,TGCAGCGTGATTGATGTTAGCGGGGGGGCCGGCACCGGGGAGCTGTTTTTT,CSVIDVSGGAGTGELFF
TRBJ2-3,TRBV11-2,-,TRBD2,TGTGCCAGCAGGTCGACTAGCGGGATATTGGCCGATACGCAGTATTTT,CASRSTSGILADTQYF
TRBJ1-1,TRBV3-1/TRBV3-2,-,TRBD1,TGTGCCAGCAGCTACAGGGGAGAGGGGACTGAAGCTTTCTTT,CASSYRGEGTEAFF